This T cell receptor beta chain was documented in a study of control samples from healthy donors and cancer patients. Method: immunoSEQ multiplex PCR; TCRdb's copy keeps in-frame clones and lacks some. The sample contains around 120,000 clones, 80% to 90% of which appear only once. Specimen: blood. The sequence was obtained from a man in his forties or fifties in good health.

DNA of the CDR3: TGTGCCAGCAGGGAGACAGGAACCACCTACGAGCAGTACTTC. Protein product: CASRETGTTYEQYF. This chain connects TRBV6-5 to TRBJ2-7; TRBD1 might be the D (6 bases). Germline-derived CDR1 and CDR2 are MNHEY and SVGAGI. V lost 6 bases and J 2 bases, leaving 14 bases between the germline ends. This CDR3 region has 14 residues.